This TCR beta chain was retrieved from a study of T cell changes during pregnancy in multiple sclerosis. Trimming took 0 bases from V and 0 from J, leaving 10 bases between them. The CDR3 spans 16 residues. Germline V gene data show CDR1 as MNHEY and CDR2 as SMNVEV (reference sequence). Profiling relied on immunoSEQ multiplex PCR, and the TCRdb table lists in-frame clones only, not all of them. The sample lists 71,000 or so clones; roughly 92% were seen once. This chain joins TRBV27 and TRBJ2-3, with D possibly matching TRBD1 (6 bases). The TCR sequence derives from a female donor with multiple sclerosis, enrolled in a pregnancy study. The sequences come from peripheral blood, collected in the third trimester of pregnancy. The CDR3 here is CASSLSRTGSTDTQYF. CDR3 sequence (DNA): TGTGCCAGCAGTTTATCGAGAACAGGGAGCACAGATACGCAGTATTTT.